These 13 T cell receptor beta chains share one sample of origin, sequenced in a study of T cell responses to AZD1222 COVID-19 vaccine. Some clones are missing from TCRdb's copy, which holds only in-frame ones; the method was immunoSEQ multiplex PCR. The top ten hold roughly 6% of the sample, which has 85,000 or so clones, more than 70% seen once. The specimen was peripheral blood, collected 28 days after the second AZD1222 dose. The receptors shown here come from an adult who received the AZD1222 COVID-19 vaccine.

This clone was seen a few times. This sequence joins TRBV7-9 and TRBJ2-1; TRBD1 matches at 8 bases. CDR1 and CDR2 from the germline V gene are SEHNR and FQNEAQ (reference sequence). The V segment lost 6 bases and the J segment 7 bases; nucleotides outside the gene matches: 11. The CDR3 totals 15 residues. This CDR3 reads CASSSGGAFSNEQFF. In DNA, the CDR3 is TGTGCCAGCAGTTCAGGGGGCGCATTTTCGAATGAGCAGTTCTTC.

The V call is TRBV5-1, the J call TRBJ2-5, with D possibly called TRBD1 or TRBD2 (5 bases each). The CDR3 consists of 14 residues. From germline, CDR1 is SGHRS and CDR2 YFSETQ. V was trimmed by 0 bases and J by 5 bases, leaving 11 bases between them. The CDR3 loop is CASSLGGVGETQYF. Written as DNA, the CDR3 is TGCGCCAGCAGCTTGGGAGGGGTTGGGGAGACCCAGTACTTC.

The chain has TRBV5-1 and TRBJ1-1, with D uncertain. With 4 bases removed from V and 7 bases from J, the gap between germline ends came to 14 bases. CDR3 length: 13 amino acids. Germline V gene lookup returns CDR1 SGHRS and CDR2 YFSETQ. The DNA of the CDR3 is TGCGCCAGCAGCCTATTTCCGGAAAATGAAGCTTTCTTT. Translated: CASSLFPENEAFF.

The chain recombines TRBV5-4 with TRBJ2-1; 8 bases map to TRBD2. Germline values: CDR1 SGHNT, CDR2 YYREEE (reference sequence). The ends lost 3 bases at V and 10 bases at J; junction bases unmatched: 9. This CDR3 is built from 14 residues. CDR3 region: CASSSGLAISEQFF. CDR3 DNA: TGTGCCAGCAGCTCCGGACTAGCAATCTCCGAGCAGTTCTTC.

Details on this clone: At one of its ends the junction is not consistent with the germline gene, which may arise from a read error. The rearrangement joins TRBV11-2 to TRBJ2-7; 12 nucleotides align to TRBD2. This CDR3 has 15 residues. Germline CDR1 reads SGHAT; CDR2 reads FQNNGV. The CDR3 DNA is TGTGCCAGCAGCCTCTTTTCGACTAGCGGGAGCGAGAAGTACTTC. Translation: CASSLFSTSGSEKYF.

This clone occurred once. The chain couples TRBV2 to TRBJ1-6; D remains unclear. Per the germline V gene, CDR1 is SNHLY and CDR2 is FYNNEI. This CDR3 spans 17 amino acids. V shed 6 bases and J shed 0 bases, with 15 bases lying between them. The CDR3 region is CASSGVLRSSYNSPLHF. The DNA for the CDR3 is TGTGCCAGCAGCGGGGTCCTTCGAAGCTCCTATAATTCACCCCTCCACTTT.

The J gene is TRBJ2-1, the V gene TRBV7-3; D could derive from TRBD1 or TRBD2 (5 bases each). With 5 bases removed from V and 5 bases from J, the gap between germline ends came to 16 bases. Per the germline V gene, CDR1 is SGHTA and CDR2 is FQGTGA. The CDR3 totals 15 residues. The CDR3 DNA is TGTGCCAGCAGCCGCCGGGACGGCACCAACAATGAGCAGTTCTTC. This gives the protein CASSRRDGTNNEQFF.

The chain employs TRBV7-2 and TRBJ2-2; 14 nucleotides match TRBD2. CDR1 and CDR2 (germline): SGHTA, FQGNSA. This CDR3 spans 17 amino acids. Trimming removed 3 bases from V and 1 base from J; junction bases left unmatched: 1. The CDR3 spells CASSFGTSGRNTGELFF. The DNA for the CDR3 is TGTGCCAGCAGCTTTGGGACTAGCGGGAGGAACACCGGGGAGCTGTTTTTT.

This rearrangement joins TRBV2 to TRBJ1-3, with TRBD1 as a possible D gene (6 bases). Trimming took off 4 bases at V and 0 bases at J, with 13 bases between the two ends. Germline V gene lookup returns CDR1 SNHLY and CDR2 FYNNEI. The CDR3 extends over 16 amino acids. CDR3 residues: CASSADRLISGNTIYF. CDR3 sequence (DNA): TGTGCCAGCAGTGCGGACAGACTAATCTCTGGAAACACCATATATTTT. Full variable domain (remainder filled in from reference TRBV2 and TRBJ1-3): EPEVTQTPSHQVTQMGQEVILRCVPISNHLYFYWYRQILGQKVEFLVSFYNNEISEKSEIFDDQFSVERPDGSNFTLKIRSTKLEDSAMYFCASSADRLISGNTIYFGEGSWLTVV.

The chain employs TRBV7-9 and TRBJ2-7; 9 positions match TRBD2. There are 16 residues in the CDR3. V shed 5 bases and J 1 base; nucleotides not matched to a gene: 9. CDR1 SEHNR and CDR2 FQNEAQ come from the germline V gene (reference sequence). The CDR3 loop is CASSPRSSGGSYEQYF. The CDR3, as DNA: TGTGCCAGCAGCCCACGCAGTAGCGGGGGATCCTACGAGCAGTACTTC.

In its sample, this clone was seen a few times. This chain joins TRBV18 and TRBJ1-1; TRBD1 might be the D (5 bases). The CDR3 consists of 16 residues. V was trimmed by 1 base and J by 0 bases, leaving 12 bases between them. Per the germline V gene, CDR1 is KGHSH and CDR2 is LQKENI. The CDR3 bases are TGTGCCAGCTCACCACGTGACAGCAGTTTGAACACTGAAGCTTTCTTT. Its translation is CASSPRDSSLNTEAFF.

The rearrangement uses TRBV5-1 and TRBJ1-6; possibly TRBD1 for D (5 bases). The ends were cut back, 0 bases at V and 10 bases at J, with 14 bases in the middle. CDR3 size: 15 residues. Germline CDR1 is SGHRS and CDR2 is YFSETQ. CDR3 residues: CASSLDTSQGSPLHF. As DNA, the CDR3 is TGCGCCAGCAGCTTGGACACCTCCCAGGGATCACCCCTCCACTTT.

The CDR3 nucleotides are TGTGCCACCGAAGGTCTCTCCTACAATGAGCAGTTCTTC. It is translated as CATEGLSYNEQFF. This chain connects TRBV7-9 to TRBJ2-1; D gene uncertain. CDR3 size: 13 residues. CDR1 SEHNR and CDR2 FQNEAQ come from the germline V gene (reference sequence). Trimming removed 10 bases at V and 0 bases at J, with 10 bases between.